Sequencing of this T cell receptor beta chain was carried out in a study of cytomegalovirus exposure and HLA in healthy donors. PCR used 60 Vbeta primers and 13 Jbeta primers. Sequencing was performed with immunoSEQ multiplex PCR; in TCRdb, only in-frame clones are kept and a portion is missing. Here the sample spans fewer than 150,000 clones, 80% being singletons. General study points: A missense DCLRE1C variant was associated with V- and J-gene trimming of TCR beta chains in a later analysis, and an independent cohort replicated the association.

A remark on this clone: Antigen specificity is unknown.

The clonotype comes from a man under 40 in good health. Sequencing was done on a sample of PBMCs.

CDR3 region: CASNGWEDNEKLFF. CDR3 DNA: TGCGCCAGCAACGGGTGGGAGGATAATGAAAAACTGTTTTTT. The rearrangement joins TRBV10-2 to TRBJ1-4; D call uncertain. CDR3 size: 14 residues. V was cut by 7 bases and J by 4 bases, with 13 bases left in between. CDR1 and CDR2 (germline): WSHSY, SAAADI.